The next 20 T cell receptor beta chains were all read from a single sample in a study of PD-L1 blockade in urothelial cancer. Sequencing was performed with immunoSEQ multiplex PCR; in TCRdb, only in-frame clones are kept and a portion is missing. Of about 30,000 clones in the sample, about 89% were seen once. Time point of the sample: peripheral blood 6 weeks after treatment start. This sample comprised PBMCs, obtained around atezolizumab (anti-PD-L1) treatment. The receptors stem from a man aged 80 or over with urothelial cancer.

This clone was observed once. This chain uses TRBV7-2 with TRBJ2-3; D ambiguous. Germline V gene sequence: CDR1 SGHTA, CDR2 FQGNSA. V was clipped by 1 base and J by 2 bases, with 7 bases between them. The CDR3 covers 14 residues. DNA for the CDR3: TGTGCCAGCAGCTTAGAGAGGTACACAGATACGCAGTATTTT. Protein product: CASSLERYTDTQYF.

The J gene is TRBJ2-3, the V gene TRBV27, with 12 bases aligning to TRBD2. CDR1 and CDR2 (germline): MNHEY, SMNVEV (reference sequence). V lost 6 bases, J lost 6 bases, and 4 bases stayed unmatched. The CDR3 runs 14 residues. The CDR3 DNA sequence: TGTGCCAGCAGCCATACTAGCGGGAGGGATACGCAGTATTTT. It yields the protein CASSHTSGRDTQYF.

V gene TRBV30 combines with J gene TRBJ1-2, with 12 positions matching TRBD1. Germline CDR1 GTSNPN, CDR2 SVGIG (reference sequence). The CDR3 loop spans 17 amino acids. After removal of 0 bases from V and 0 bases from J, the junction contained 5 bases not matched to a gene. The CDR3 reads CAWSVRGQGAANYGYTF. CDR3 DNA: TGTGCCTGGAGTGTACGGGGACAGGGGGCTGCTAACTATGGCTACACCTTC.

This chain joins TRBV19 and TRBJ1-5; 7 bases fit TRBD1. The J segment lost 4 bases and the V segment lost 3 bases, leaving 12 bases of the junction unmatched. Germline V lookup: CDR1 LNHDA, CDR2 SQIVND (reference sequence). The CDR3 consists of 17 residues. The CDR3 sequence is CASSITPGQARNQPQHF. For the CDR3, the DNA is TGTGCCAGTAGTATCACCCCCGGACAGGCCAGGAATCAGCCCCAGCATTTT. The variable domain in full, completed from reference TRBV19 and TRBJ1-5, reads DGGITQSPKYLFRKEGQNVTLSCEQNLNHDAMYWYRQDPGQGLRLIYYSQIVNDFQKGDIAEGYSVSREKKESFPLTVTSAQKNPTAFYLCASSITPGQARNQPQHFGDGTRLSIL.

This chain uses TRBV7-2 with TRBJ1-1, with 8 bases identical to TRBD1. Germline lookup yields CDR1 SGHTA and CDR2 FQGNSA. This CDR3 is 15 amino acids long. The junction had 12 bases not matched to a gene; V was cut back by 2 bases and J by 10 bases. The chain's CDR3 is CASSLRTGSTQGAFF. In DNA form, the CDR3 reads TGTGCCAGCAGCTTAAGGACAGGGTCTACTCAAGGAGCTTTCTTT.

The CDR3 loop is CASRTDRGTGELFF. DNA of the CDR3: TGCGCCAGCAGGACGGACAGGGGGACCGGGGAGCTGTTTTTT. V usage is TRBV10-1 and J usage is TRBJ2-2; 10 bases fit TRBD1. The CDR3 is 14 amino acids. Germline CDR1 reads WNHNN; CDR2 reads SYGVQD (reference sequence). The trim removed 6 bases at V and 5 bases at J, leaving 3 bases unmatched.

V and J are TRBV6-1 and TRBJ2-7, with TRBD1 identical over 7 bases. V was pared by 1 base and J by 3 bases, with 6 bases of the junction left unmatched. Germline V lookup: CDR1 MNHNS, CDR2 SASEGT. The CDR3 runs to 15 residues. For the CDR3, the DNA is TGTGCCAGCAGTGAAGAGGGACAGCCTTACTACGAGCAGTACTTC. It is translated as CASSEEGQPYYEQYF.

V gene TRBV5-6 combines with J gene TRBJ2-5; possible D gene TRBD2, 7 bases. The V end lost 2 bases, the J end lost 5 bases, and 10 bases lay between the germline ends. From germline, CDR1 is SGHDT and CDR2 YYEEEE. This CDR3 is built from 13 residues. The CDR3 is CASSFGGAETQYF. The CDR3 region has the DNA TGTGCCAGCAGCTTTGGGGGGGCGGAGACCCAGTACTTC.

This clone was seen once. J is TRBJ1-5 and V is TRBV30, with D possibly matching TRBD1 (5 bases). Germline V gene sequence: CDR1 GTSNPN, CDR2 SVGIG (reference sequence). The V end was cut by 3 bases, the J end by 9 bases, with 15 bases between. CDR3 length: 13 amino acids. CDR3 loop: CAWSLGAPGPQHF. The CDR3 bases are TGTGCCTGGAGCCTAGGGGCGCCGGGGCCCCAGCATTTT. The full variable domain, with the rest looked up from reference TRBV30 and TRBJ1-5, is SQTIHQWPATLVQPVGSPLSLECTVEGTSNPNLYWYRQAAGRGLQLLFYSVGIGQISSEVPQNLSASRPQDRQFILSSKKLLLSDSGFYLCAWSLGAPGPQHFGDGTRLSIL.

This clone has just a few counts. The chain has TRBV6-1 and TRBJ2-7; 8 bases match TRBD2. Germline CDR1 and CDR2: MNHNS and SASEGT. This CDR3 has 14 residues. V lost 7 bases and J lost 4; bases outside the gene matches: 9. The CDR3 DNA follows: TGTGCCAGCAAACTAGCGGAAAGACTTTACGAGCAGTACTTC. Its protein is CASKLAERLYEQYF.

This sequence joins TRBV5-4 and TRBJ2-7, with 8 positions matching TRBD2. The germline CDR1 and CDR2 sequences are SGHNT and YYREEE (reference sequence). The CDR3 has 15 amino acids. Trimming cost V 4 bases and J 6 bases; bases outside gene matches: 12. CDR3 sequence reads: CASSQAPGLVSEQYF. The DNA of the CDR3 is TGTGCCAGCAGCCAGGCGCCGGGACTAGTTAGCGAGCAGTACTTC.

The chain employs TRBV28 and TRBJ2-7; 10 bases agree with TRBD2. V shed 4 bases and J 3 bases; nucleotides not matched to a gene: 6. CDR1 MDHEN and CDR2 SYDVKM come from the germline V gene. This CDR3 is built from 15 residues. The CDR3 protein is CASSSLAGVGYEQYF. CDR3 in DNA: TGTGCCAGCAGTTCCCTAGCGGGAGTTGGCTACGAGCAGTACTTC.

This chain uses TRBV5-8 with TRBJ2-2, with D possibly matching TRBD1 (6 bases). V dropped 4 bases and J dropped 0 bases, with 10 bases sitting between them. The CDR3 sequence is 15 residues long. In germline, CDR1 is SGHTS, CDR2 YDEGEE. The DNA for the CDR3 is TGTGCCAGCAGCCGCAGGGGCCCGAACACCGGGGAGCTGTTTTTT. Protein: CASSRRGPNTGELFF. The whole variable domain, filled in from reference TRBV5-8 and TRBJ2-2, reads EAGVTQSPTHLIKTRGQQATLRCSPISGHTSVYWYQQALGLGLQFLLWYDEGEERNRGNFPPRFSGRQFPNYSSELNVNALELEDSALYLCASSRRGPNTGELFFGEGSRLTVL.

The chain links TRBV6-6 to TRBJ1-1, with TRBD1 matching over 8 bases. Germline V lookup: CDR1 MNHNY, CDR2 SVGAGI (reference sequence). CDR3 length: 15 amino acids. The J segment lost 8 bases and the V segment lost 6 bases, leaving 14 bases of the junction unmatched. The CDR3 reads CASRAGAGQETEAFF. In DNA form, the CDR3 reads TGTGCCAGCAGGGCGGGAGCGGGACAGGAGACGGAAGCTTTCTTT.

CDR3 nucleotide sequence: TGTGCCATCACCCCAGTGGAGGATGGTCAGCCCCAGCATTTT. As protein: CAITPVEDGQPQHF. The rearrangement uses TRBV28 and TRBJ1-5; D not certain. Trimming cost V 10 bases and J 6 bases, with 19 bases left between them. CDR3 length: 14 amino acids. Germline-derived CDR1 and CDR2 are MDHEN and SYDVKM.

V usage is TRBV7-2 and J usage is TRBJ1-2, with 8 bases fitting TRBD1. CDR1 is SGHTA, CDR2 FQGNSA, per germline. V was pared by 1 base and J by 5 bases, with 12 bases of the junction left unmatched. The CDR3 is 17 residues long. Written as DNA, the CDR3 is TGTGCCAGCAGCTTAGACGCGCAGGCAGGGGGCCTATATGGCTACACCTTC. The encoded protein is CASSLDAQAGGLYGYTF.

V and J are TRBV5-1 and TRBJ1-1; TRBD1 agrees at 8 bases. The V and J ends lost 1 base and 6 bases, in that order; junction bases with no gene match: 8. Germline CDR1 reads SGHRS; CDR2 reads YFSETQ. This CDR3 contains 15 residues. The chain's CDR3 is CASSLNGQGGPEAFF. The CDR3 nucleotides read TGCGCCAGCAGCTTGAACGGACAGGGAGGTCCTGAAGCTTTCTTT.

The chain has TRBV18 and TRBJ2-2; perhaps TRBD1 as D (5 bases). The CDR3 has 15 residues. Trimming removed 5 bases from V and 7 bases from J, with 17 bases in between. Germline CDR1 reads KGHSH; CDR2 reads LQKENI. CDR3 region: CASSRGVITDGELFF. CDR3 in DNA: TGTGCCAGCTCAAGGGGCGTCATTACTGACGGGGAGCTGTTTTTT.

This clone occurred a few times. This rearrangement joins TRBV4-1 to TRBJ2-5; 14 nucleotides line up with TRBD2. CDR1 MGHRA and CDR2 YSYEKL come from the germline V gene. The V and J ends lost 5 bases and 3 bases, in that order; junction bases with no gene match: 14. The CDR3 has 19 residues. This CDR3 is CASSANPPGLAGGKETQYF. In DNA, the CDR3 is TGCGCCAGCAGCGCTAATCCCCCCGGACTAGCGGGAGGAAAAGAGACCCAGTACTTC.

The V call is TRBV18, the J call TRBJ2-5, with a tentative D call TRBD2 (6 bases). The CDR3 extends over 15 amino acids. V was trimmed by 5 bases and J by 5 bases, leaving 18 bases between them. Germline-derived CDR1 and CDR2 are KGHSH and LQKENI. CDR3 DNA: TGTGCCAGCTCATCCGGGACTTCGGTCCGGGAGACCCAGTACTTC. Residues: CASSSGTSVRETQYF.